The sequence of this T cell receptor beta chain was determined in a study of CD8+ T cells in alopecia areata. CD4+ and CD8+ T cells were sorted from PBMCs stained for CD3, CD4 and CD8. This CDR3 contains 13 residues. CDR1 is MGHRA and CDR2 is YSYEKL in the germline V gene. Trimming left V 0 bases short and J 11 bases short, with 13 bases between. There are a few counts of this clone. Reverse transcribed after extraction, RNA yielded cDNA as the sequencing template. Repertoires were generated with immunoSEQ multiplex PCR, while TCRdb's copy carries only in-frame clones and drops some. The sample contains about 120,000 clones, less than 70% of which appear only once.

The receptor comes from a human donor in good health. The chain carries TRBV4-1 and TRBJ1-1; possible D gene TRBD1, 6 bases. Sequences were obtained from CD4+ T cells sorted from blood. The CDR3 region is CASSQETGGAAFF. The CDR3 nucleotides read TGCGCCAGCAGCCAAGAGACAGGCGGTGCGGCTTTCTTT.